One and the same sample provided the 26 T cell receptor beta chains below, sequenced in a study of cytomegalovirus exposure and HLA in healthy donors. Method: immunoSEQ multiplex PCR; TCRdb's copy keeps in-frame clones and lacks some. The data hold some 210,000 clones, with around 90% observed a single time. The sample consisted of PBMCs. The receptors here all came from a young woman in good health and CMV-seropositive.

This sequence joins TRBV5-4 and TRBJ2-7; a possible D gene is TRBD2 (5 bases). The CDR3 runs 16 residues. The V end lost 4 bases, the J end lost 2 bases, and 19 bases lay between the germline ends. Germline CDR1 reads SGHNT; CDR2 reads YYREEE (reference sequence). The CDR3 spells CASSGDPYPGTYEQYF. The CDR3 DNA reads as TGTGCCAGCAGCGGCGACCCATACCCGGGGACCTACGAGCAGTACTTC.

J is TRBJ2-5 and V is TRBV13, with a possible D match to TRBD2 (5 bases). This CDR3 comprises 16 residues. V was clipped by 2 bases and J by 4 bases, with 17 bases between them. The V gene's germline CDR1 is PRHDT and CDR2 FYEKMQ (reference sequence). CDR3 protein: CASSLYTWTEGETQYF. As DNA, the CDR3 is TGTGCCAGCAGCTTATATACGTGGACTGAGGGAGAGACCCAGTACTTC.

The V gene is TRBV27, the J gene TRBJ2-1; 12 positions agree with TRBD2. The CDR3 has 12 amino acids. Germline V gives CDR1 MNHEY, CDR2 SMNVEV (reference sequence). The junction had 4 bases not matched to a gene; V was cut back by 10 bases and J by 9 bases. The CDR3 DNA follows: TGTGCCACGGGACTAGCGGGTCCTGAGCAGTTCTTC. Translated: CATGLAGPEQFF.

J is TRBJ2-7 and V is TRBV28; TRBD2 matches 9 bases. The CDR3 is 20 amino acids. Unmatched junction bases numbered 22, after V lost 3 bases and J lost 4 bases. The germline V gene has CDR1 MDHEN and CDR2 SYDVKM. The CDR3 spells CASSFPPRAAGGHHRYEQYF. The CDR3 DNA reads as TGTGCCAGCAGTTTCCCCCCCCGGGCAGCGGGAGGCCATCACCGTTACGAGCAGTACTTC.

The chain uses TRBV5-6 and TRBJ2-3; D might be TRBD1 (5 bases). Trimming left V 4 bases short and J 0 bases short, with 12 bases between. The germline CDR1 and CDR2 sequences are SGHDT and YYEEEE. CDR3 length: 15 amino acids. CDR3 amino acids: CASSPGMLSTDTQYF. Written as DNA, the CDR3 is TGTGCCAGCAGCCCAGGGATGCTCAGCACAGATACGCAGTATTTT.

This clone was observed a single time. The chain is built from TRBV5-4 and TRBJ2-7, with a weak D call TRBD2 (6 bases). In germline, CDR1 is SGHNT, CDR2 YYREEE (reference sequence). The length of the CDR3 is 14 residues. The ends were cut back, 0 bases at V and 6 bases at J, with 13 bases in the middle. CDR3 amino acids: CASSLDVGLGEQYF. The DNA of the CDR3 is TGTGCCAGCAGCTTGGATGTGGGACTGGGCGAGCAGTACTTC.

V is TRBV5-6 and J is TRBJ1-2, with D perhaps TRBD1 (6 bases). V was trimmed by 1 base and J by 1 base, leaving 11 bases between them. Germline V gene data show CDR1 as SGHDT and CDR2 as YYEEEE. This CDR3 is 15 amino acids long. The CDR3 DNA follows: TGTGCCAGCAGCTTGTGGACAGAGATTAACTATGGCTACACCTTC. Its translation: CASSLWTEINYGYTF.

This clone was seen only a few times. The chain is built from TRBV29-1 and TRBJ2-7; possible D gene TRBD2, 5 bases. This CDR3 has 12 amino acids. V was cut by 3 bases and J by 2 bases, with 8 bases left in between. Germline V lookup: CDR1 SQVTM, CDR2 ANQGSEA. The CDR3 DNA reads as TGCAGCGTTGACATCGGGACCTACGAGCAGTACTTC. Translating gives CSVDIGTYEQYF.

The chain is built from TRBV6-1 and TRBJ2-5, with 8 bases identical to TRBD2. The V gene's germline CDR1 is MNHNS and CDR2 SASEGT. The CDR3 totals 18 residues. Trimming cost V 2 bases and J 6 bases; bases outside gene matches: 17. CDR3 sequence: CASSERAAGGPPSQTQYF. CDR3 coding DNA: TGTGCCAGCAGTGAACGGGCCGCGGGAGGCCCCCCCTCCCAGACCCAGTACTTC.

V is TRBV6-1 and J is TRBJ2-1; D possibly corresponds to TRBD2 (6 bases). Germline V CDR1 and CDR2: MNHNS, SASEGT. The V gene lost 6 bases and the J gene lost 3 bases, with 15 bases spanning the gap. The CDR3 length is 15 residues. DNA of the CDR3: TGTGCCAGCAGCGAAATAGGACTACGCTACAATGAGCAGTTCTTC. It specifies CASSEIGLRYNEQFF.

The chain links TRBV4-1 to TRBJ2-7, with 13 positions matching TRBD2. CDR3 length equals 18 residues. The germline gives CDR1 MGHRA, CDR2 YSYEKL. V dropped 0 bases and J dropped 8; count of bases not matched to a gene: 13. Here the CDR3 reads CASSQEGQGLAGARKQYF. The CDR3 nucleotides are TGCGCCAGCAGCCAAGAGGGTCAAGGACTAGCGGGAGCCCGAAAGCAGTACTTC.

The V gene is TRBV5-6, the J gene TRBJ1-1; D is unclear. CDR3 size: 12 residues. Per germline, CDR1 SGHDT and CDR2 YYEEEE. Trimming shortened V by 3 bases and J by 5 bases, and 8 bases separated the two germline ends. CDR3 amino acids: CASSWSLTEAFF. The CDR3 DNA sequence: TGTGCCAGCAGCTGGAGTCTAACTGAAGCTTTCTTT.

The gene calls are TRBV27 and TRBJ2-7, with a possible D match to TRBD2 (6 bases). CDR1 is MNHEY and CDR2 is SMNVEV in the germline V gene (reference sequence). Between the trimmed V and J ends, which lost 6 bases and 2 bases, there was a span of 17 bases. The CDR3 consists of 15 residues. The CDR3 loop reads CASSRPAGPTYEQYF. The CDR3 DNA sequence: TGTGCCAGCAGCCGACCAGCGGGTCCAACCTACGAGCAGTACTTC.

The chain couples TRBV10-1 to TRBJ2-2; possible D gene TRBD2, 5 bases. V was clipped by 0 bases and J by 1 base, with 6 bases between them. Germline CDR1 and CDR2: WNHNN and SYGVQD (reference sequence). The CDR3 is made up of 15 amino acids. The CDR3 region has the DNA TGCGCCAGCAGTGAGTCTAGCGAGAACACCGGGGAGCTGTTTTTT. Protein product: CASSESSENTGELFF.

This clone showed up just once. CDR3 region: CASRRGGRSYNEQFF. The DNA of the CDR3 is TGTGCCAGCAGAAGAGGCGGGAGGTCTTACAATGAGCAGTTCTTC. The V call is TRBV28, the J call TRBJ2-1; 8 bases map to TRBD2. V trimming: 6 bases; J trimming: 4 bases; junction bases outside the gene matches: 8. This CDR3 is built from 15 residues. The V gene's germline CDR1 is MDHEN and CDR2 SYDVKM.

V is TRBV4-2 and J is TRBJ2-7; 10 nucleotides line up with TRBD2. CDR3 length: 16 amino acids. Germline values: CDR1 LGHNA, CDR2 YNFKEQ. Trimming removed 1 base from V and 7 bases from J; junction bases left unmatched: 10. This CDR3 is CASSQAGSSGSYEQYF. The CDR3 DNA sequence: TGTGCCAGCAGCCAAGCTGGTTCTAGCGGGAGTTATGAGCAGTACTTC.

This clone was found a few times. This chain links TRBV5-6 with TRBJ2-7, with a weak D call TRBD2 (5 bases). The CDR3 totals 13 residues. Germline V gene data show CDR1 as SGHDT and CDR2 as YYEEEE. Trimming removed 4 bases at V and 3 bases at J, with 11 bases between. In DNA form, the CDR3 reads TGTGCCAGCAGCCTTAGCGATTACTACGAGCAGTACTTC. Translating it yields CASSLSDYYEQYF.

The chain joins TRBV6-5 to TRBJ2-7; 7 nucleotides match TRBD2. The CDR3 has 13 residues. The V segment lost 6 bases and the J segment 3 bases; nucleotides outside the gene matches: 5. Germline-derived CDR1 and CDR2 are MNHEY and SVGAGI. The chain's CDR3 is CASSPSSGYEQYF. The DNA for the CDR3 is TGTGCCAGCAGCCCGTCTAGCGGCTACGAGCAGTACTTC.

The J gene is TRBJ2-3, the V gene TRBV30; a weak D match, TRBD2 (6 bases). Germline V gene sequence: CDR1 GTSNPN, CDR2 SVGIG (reference sequence). The V end lost 4 bases, the J end lost 3 bases, and 14 bases lay between the germline ends. This CDR3 region has 14 residues. The CDR3 sequence: CAWKVRGGTDTQYF. The CDR3 region has the DNA TGTGCCTGGAAAGTGCGGGGCGGAACAGATACGCAGTATTTT.

CDR3: CSVAGVTGTFGEQFF. CDR3 DNA: TGCAGCGTCGCCGGGGTGACAGGGACGTTTGGTGAGCAGTTCTTC. The chain uses TRBV29-1 and TRBJ2-1; 7 bases match TRBD1. The J segment lost 9 bases and the V segment lost 6 bases, leaving 17 bases of the junction unmatched. CDR1 and CDR2 (germline): SQVTM, ANQGSEA. The CDR3 is 15 residues long.

This chain joins TRBV21-1 and TRBJ2-7; the table's D call TRBD1 went unverified against the DNA. TRBV21-1 is classified as a pseudogene. The CDR3 contains 14 residues. CDR3 DNA: TGTGCCAGCAGTGCCGGGACAGGGTCCTACGAGCAGTACTTC. Amino acid sequence: CASSAGTGSYEQYF.

V is TRBV18 and J is TRBJ2-3; 11 bases match TRBD2. Trimming took 5 bases from V and 0 from J; bases not matched to a gene: 7. The CDR3 loop spans 17 amino acids. Germline values: CDR1 KGHSH, CDR2 LQKENI. Written as DNA, the CDR3 is TGTGCCAGCTCATCCGGACTAGCGGGCCTTAGCACAGATACGCAGTATTTT. Translated: CASSSGLAGLSTDTQYF. Full variable domain (rest looked up from reference TRBV18 and TRBJ2-3): NAGVMQNPRHLVRRRGQEARLRCSPMKGHSHVYWYRQLPEEGLKFMVYLQKENIIDESGMPKERFSAEFPKEGPSILRIQQVVRGDSAAYFCASSSGLAGLSTDTQYFGPGTRLTVL.

This clone was recorded only once. This chain joins TRBV29-1 and TRBJ2-5; 7 bases agree with TRBD2. The CDR3 has 14 amino acids. Germline CDR1 and CDR2: SQVTM and ANQGSEA. The trim removed 4 bases at V and 3 bases at J, leaving 8 bases unmatched. CDR3 sequence reads: CSVVGGSGKETQYF. CDR3 nucleotides: TGCAGCGTTGTCGGCGGGAGCGGGAAAGAGACCCAGTACTTC.

The V and J genes are TRBV2 and TRBJ2-2; 11 positions match TRBD2. Germline lookup yields CDR1 SNHLY and CDR2 FYNNEI. This CDR3 comprises 16 residues. With 0 bases clipped from V and 7 bases from J, the junction kept 4 bases outside the gene matches. CDR3 region: CASSEAPGLAVGELFF. For the CDR3, the DNA is TGTGCCAGCAGTGAAGCCCCGGGACTAGCGGTCGGGGAGCTGTTTTTT. Full variable domain (rest looked up from reference TRBV2 and TRBJ2-2): EPEVTQTPSHQVTQMGQEVILRCVPISNHLYFYWYRQILGQKVEFLVSFYNNEISEKSEIFDDQFSVERPDGSNFTLKIRSTKLEDSAMYFCASSEAPGLAVGELFFGEGSRLTVL.

The V and J genes are TRBV6-1 and TRBJ2-5; possible D gene TRBD1, 5 bases. Germline CDR1 and CDR2: MNHNS and SASEGT. This CDR3 contains 13 residues. Trimming shortened V by 6 bases and J by 7 bases, and 15 bases separated the two germline ends. The chain's CDR3 is CASRGAGSRTQYF. The DNA of the CDR3 is TGTGCCAGCAGAGGTGCAGGGTCCCGGACCCAGTACTTC.

The V and J genes are TRBV28 and TRBJ2-3; 9 positions agree with TRBD1. The CDR3 has 14 amino acids. CDR1 is MDHEN and CDR2 is SYDVKM in the germline V gene. Trimming took 7 bases from V and 4 from J; bases not matched to a gene: 6. In DNA, the CDR3 is TGTGCCAGCACAGGGACAGGGAGGGCAGATACGCAGTATTTT. Protein sequence: CASTGTGRADTQYF.